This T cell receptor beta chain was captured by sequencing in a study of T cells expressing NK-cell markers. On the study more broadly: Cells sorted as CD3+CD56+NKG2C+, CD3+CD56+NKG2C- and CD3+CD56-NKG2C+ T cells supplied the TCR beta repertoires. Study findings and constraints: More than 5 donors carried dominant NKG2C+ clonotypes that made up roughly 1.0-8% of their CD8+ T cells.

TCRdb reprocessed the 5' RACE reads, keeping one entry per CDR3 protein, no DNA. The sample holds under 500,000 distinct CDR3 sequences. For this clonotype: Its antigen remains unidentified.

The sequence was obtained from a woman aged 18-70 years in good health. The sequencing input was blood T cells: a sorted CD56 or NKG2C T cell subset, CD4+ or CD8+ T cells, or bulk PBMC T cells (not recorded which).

CDR3 sequence reads: CASSQAWQEFTGELFF. The rearrangement links TRBV4-2 to TRBJ2-2. Germline values: CDR1 LGHNA, CDR2 YNFKEQ. The CDR3 runs 16 residues.